This TCR beta chain was captured in a study of cytomegalovirus exposure and HLA in healthy donors. About this clone: The target antigen is unknown.

Findings and limits, study-wide: The study reported that TCR beta sequences accurately predicted HLA-A and HLA-B alleles in most subjects. Sequencing likely produced, as an artifact, a cluster of highly shared sequence variants.

The V gene end was trimmed by 6 bases and the J gene end by 4 bases; junction bases not matched to a gene: 10. Germline V CDR1 and CDR2: SGHAT, FQNNGV. The CDR3 spans 15 residues. The PCR contained 60 Vbeta and 13 Jbeta primers. Clones were sequenced by immunoSEQ multiplex PCR, and TCRdb holds only the in-frame ones, with some missing. Seen here are 100,000 to 150,000 clones, less than 90% observed once, and the top ten hold approximately 20%. V and J are TRBV11-2 and TRBJ2-3, with 7 bases matching TRBD2. Sequencing was done on a sample of PBMCs. This clonotype was obtained from a man aged 18 to 30 in good health and CMV-seropositive. DNA of the CDR3: TGTGCCAGCAGTCAGTCGGGGGGTCGGGCAGATACGCAGTATTTT. Translated, it gives CASSQSGGRADTQYF.